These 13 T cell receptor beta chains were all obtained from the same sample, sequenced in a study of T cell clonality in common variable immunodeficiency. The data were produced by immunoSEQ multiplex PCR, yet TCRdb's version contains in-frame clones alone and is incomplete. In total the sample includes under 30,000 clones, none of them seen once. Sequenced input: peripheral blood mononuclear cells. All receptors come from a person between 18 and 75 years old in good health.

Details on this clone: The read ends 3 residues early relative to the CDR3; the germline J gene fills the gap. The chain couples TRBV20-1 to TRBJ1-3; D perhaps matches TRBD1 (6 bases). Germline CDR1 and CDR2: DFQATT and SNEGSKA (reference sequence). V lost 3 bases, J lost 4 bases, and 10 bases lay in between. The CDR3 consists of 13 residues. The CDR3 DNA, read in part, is TGCAGTGCTAGGGGGACACGGGGAAACACC. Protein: CSARGTRGNT. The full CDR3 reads CSARGTRGNTIYF.

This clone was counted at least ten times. CDR3 amino acids: CASSSGQNSGNTIYF. The covered CDR3 bases are TGTGCCAGCAGCTCGGGACAGAACTCTGGAAACACC. The chain is built from TRBV5-6 and TRBJ1-3; 7 positions agree with TRBD1. The read ends 3 residues before the CDR3 terminus; that terminus is restored from the germline J gene. CDR1 is SGHDT, CDR2 YYEEEE, per germline. The CDR3 has 15 amino acids. After removal of 3 bases from V and 0 bases from J, the junction contained 3 bases not matched to a gene.

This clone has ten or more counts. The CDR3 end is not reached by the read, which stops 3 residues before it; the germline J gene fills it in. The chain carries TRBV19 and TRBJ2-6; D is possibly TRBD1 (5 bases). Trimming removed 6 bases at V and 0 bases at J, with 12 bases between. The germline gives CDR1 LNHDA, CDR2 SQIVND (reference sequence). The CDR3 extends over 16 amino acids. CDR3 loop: CASRRQSASGANVLTF. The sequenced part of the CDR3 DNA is TGTGCCAGTAGACGACAGTCTGCCTCTGGGGCCAACGTC.

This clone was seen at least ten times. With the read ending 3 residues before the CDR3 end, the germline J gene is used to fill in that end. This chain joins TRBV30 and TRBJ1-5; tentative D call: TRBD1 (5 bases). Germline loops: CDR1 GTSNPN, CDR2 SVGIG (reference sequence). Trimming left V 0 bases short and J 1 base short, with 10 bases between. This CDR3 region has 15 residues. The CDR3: CAWSVQTESNQPQHF. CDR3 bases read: TGTGCCTGGAGTGTACAGACAGAGAGCAATCAGCCC.

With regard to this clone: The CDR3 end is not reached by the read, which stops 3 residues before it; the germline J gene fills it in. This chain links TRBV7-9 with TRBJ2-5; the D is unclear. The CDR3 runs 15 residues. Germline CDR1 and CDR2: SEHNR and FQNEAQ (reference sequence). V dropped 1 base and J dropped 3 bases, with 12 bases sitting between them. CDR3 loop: CASSLGTARKETQYF. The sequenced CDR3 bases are TGTGCCAGCAGCTTAGGAACAGCCAGAAAAGAGACC.

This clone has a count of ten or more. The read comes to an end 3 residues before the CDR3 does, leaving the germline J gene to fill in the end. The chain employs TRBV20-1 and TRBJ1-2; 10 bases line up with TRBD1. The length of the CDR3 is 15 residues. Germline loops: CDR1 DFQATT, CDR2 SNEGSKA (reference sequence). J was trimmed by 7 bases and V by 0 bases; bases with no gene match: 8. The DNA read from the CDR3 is TGCAGTGCTAGAGATCCGGGACAGGGGCGAGGTGGC. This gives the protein CSARDPGQGRGG. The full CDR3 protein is CSARDPGQGRGGYTF.

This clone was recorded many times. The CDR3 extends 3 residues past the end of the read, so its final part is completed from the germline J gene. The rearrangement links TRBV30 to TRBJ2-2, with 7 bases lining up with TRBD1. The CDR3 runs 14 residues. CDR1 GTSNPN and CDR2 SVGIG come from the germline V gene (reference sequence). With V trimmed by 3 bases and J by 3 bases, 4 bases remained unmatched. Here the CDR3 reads CAWRGTVHTGELFF. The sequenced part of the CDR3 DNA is TGTGCCTGGAGGGGGACAGTCCACACCGGGGAG.

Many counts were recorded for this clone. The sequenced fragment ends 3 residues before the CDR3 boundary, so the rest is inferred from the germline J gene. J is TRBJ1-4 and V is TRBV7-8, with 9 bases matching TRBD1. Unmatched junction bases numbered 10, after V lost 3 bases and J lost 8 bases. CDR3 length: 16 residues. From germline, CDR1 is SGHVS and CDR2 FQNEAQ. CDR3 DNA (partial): TGTGCCAGCAGCTTTCGGGGGACAGACAGGGGGGAAAAA. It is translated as CASSFRGTDRGEK. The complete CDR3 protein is CASSFRGTDRGEKLFF.

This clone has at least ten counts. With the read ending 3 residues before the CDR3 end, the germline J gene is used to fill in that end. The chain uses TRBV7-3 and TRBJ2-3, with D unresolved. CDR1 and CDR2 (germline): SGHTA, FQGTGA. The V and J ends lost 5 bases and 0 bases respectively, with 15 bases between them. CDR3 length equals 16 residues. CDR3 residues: CASSLTVVISTDTQYF. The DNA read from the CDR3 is TGTGCCAGCAGCCTCACAGTTGTAATTAGCACAGATACG.

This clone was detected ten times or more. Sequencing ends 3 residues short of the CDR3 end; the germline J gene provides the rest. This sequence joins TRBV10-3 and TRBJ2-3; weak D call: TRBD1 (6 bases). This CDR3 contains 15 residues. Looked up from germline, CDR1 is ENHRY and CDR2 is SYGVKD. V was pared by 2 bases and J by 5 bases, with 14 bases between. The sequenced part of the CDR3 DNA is TGTGCCATCAGTGAGCCTCAACAGGGTAAAGATACG. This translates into CAISEPQQGKDT. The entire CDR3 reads CAISEPQQGKDTQYF.

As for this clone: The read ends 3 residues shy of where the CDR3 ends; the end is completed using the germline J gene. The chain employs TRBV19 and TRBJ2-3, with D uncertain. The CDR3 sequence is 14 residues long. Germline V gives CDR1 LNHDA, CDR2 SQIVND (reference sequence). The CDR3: CASSSARMLETQYF. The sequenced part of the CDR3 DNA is TGTGCCAGTAGTTCCGCTAGGATGTTGGAGACG.

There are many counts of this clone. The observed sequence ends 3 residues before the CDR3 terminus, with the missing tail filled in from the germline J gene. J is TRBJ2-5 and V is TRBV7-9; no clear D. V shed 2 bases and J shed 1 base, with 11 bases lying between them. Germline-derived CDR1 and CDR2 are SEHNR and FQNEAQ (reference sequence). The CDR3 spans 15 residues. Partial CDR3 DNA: TGTGCCAGCAGCTTATTAAGGGTTCTCCAAGAGACC. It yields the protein CASSLLRVLQET. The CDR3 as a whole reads CASSLLRVLQETQYF.

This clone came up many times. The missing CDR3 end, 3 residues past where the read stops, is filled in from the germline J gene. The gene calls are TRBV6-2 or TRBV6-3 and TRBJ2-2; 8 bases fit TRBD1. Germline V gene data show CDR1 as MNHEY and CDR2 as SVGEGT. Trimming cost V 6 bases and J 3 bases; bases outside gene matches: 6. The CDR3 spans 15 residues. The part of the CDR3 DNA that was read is TGTGCCAGCAGCGAACAGGGGGAATACACCGGGGAG. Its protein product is CASSEQGEYTGE. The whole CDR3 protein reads CASSEQGEYTGELFF.